Listed here is a single T cell receptor (beta chain). Its cognate antigen is unknown. Profiled with immunoSEQ multiplex PCR; TCRdb holds only in-frame clones, not every one. Found here are 380,000 or so clones, about 80% of them singletons; the top ten hold about 7.1%. Treatment meaning: some 20 received Ad26.COV2.S at low or high dose, single or two shots; roughly 5 received placebo; per-sample allocation not given. Sampling was done on day 63 after the first vaccine or placebo injection. An Ad26 vector carrying the Wuhan-strain SARS-CoV-2 spike served as the vaccine. The sample belongs to a study of Ad26.COV2.S vaccination and SARS-CoV-2 variants. As for the study in general: By the intramuscular route, Ad26.COV2.S was given once, or twice 56 days apart. Broader study findings: Higher spike-specific TCR breadth was found in vaccine recipients than in placebo recipients. TCR breadth and depth estimates may have understated total T cell responses.

Per the germline V gene, CDR1 is MNHEY and CDR2 is SVGAGI. With 10 bases removed from V and 4 bases from J, the gap between germline ends came to 14 bases. This CDR3 comprises 13 residues. This sequence was found in a person aged 18 to 59 who received the Ad26.COV2.S COVID-19 vaccine or a placebo. V usage is TRBV6-5 and J usage is TRBJ1-3; D remains ambiguous. The starting material was peripheral blood, obtained in a trial of Ad26.COV2.S vaccine versus placebo. This CDR3 is CATSQRRGNTIYF. The CDR3 DNA sequence: TGTGCCACCTCCCAACGGAGGGGAAACACCATATATTTT.